This T cell receptor (beta chain) was captured in a study of siplizumab effects on memory and regulatory T cells. Findings of the study overall: Confirmation that proliferating Tregs from siplizumab cultures had suppressive function was not obtained. Siplizumab significantly brought down the alloreactive sequences that trace back to unstimulated CD4+ memory cells. Unstimulated subset assignment was obtained for only a minor fraction of alloreactive clones.

About this clone itself: Antigen: not known.

Assay: immunoSEQ multiplex PCR; the TCRdb copy retains only in-frame clones and omits some. Of about 27,000 clones listed, about 79% were seen once; the top ten hold about 22%. Trimming removed 6 bases from V and 9 bases from J; junction bases left unmatched: 4. Germline CDR1 and CDR2: MNHEY and SVGAGI. This CDR3 region has 12 residues. The chain links TRBV6-5 to TRBJ2-1, with 8 bases aligning to TRBD1. The specimen sequenced was memory CD4+ T cells sorted from blood. The receptor was derived from a human donor in good health. In DNA form, the CDR3 reads TGTGCCAGCAGGTATGGACAGGGTGAGCAGTTCTTC. This codes for CASRYGQGEQFF.